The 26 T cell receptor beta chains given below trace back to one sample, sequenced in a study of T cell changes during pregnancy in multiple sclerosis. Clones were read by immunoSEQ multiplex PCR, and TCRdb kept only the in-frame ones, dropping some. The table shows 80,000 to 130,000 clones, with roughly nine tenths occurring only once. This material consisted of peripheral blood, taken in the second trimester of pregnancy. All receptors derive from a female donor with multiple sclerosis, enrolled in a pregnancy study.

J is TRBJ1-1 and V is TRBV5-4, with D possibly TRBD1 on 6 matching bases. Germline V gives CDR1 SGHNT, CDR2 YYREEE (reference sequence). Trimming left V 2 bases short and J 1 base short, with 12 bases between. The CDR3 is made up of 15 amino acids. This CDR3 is CASSFSTRGNTEAFF. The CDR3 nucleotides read TGTGCCAGCAGCTTCTCTACCAGGGGGAACACTGAAGCTTTCTTT. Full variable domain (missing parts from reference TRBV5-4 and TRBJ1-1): ETGVTQSPTHLIKTRGQQVTLRCSSQSGHNTVSWYQQALGQGPQFIFQYYREEENGRGNFPPRFSGLQFPNYSSELNVNALELDDSALYLCASSFSTRGNTEAFFGQGTRLTVV.

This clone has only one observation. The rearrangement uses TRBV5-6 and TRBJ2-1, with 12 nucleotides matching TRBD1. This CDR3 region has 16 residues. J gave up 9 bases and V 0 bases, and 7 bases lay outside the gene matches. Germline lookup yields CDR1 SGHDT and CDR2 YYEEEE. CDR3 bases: TGTGCCAGCAGCTTGGTGGGACAGGGGGCGCAGGGTGAGCAGTTCTTC. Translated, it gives CASSLVGQGAQGEQFF.

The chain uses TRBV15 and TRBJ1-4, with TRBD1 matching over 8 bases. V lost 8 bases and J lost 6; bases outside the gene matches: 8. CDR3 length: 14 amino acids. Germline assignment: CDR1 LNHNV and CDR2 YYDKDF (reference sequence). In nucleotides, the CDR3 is TGTGCCACCGATACAGGGGGAATAGATGAAAAACTGTTTTTT. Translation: CATDTGGIDEKLFF.

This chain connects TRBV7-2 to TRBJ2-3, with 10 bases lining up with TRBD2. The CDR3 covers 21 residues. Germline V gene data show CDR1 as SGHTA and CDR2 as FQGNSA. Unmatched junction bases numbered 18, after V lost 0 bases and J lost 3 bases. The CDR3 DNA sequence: TGTGCCAGCAGCTTAGCGGTTTTCCCCCGCTTAGCGGGGGGAGTGACAGATACGCAGTATTTT. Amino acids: CASSLAVFPRLAGGVTDTQYF.

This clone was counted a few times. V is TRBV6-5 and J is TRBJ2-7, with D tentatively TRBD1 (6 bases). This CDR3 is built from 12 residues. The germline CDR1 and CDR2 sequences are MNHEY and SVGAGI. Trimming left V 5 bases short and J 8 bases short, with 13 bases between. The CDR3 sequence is CASSTQGVKQYF. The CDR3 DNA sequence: TGTGCCAGCAGTACACAGGGAGTAAAGCAGTACTTC.

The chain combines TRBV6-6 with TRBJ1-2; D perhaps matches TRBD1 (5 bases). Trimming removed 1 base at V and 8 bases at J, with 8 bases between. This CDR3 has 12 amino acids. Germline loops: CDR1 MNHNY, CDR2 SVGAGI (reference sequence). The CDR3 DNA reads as TGTGCCAGCAGTTACTTACAGGAAGGCTACACCTTC. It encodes CASSYLQEGYTF.

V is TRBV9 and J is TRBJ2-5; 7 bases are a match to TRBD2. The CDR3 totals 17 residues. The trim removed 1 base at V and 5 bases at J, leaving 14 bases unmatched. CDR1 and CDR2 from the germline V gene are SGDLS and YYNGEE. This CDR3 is CASSVSGSGNPWETQYF. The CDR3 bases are TGTGCCAGCAGCGTATCCGGAAGCGGGAATCCTTGGGAGACCCAGTACTTC.

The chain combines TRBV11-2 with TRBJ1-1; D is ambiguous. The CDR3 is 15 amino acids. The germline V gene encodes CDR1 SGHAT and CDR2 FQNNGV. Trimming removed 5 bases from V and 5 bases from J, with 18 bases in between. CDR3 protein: CASSPRPYEATEAFF. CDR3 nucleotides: TGTGCCAGCAGCCCGCGGCCGTATGAGGCAACTGAAGCTTTCTTT.

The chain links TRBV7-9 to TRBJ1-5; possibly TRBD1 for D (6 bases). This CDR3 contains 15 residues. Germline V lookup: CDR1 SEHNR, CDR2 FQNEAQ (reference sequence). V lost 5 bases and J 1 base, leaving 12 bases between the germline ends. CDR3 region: CASSPRGGSNQPQHF. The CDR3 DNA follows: TGTGCCAGCAGCCCCAGGGGCGGGAGCAATCAGCCCCAGCATTTT. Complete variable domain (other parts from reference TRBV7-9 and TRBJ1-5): DTGVSQNPRHKITKRGQNVTFRCDPISEHNRLYWYRQTLGQGPEFLTYFQNEAQLEKSRLLSDRFSAERPKGSFSTLEIQRTEQGDSAMYLCASSPRGGSNQPQHFGDGTRLSIL.

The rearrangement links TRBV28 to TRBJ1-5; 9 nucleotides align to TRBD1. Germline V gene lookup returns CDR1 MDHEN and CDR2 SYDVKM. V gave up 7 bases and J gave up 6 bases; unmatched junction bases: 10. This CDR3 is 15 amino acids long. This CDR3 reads CASTPNRGQSQPQHF. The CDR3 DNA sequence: TGTGCCAGCACCCCAAACAGGGGGCAGAGTCAGCCCCAGCATTTT. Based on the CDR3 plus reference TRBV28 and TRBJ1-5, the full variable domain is DVKVTQSSRYLVKRTGEKVFLECVQDMDHENMFWYRQDPGLGLRLIYFSYDVKMKEKGDIPEGYSVSREKKERFSLILESASTNQTSMYLCASTPNRGQSQPQHFGDGTRLSIL.

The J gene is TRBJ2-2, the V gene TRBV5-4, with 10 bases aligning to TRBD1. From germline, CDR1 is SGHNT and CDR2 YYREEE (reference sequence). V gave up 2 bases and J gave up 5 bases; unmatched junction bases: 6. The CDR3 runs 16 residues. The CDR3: CASSLRQGAKTGELFF. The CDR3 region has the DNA TGTGCCAGCAGCTTACGACAGGGGGCTAAAACCGGGGAGCTGTTTTTT.

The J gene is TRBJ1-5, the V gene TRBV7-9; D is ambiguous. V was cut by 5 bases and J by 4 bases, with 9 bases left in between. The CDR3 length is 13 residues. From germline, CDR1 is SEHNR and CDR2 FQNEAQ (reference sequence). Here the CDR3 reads CASSPDTNQPQHF. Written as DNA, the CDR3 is TGTGCCAGCAGCCCCGACACTAATCAGCCCCAGCATTTT.

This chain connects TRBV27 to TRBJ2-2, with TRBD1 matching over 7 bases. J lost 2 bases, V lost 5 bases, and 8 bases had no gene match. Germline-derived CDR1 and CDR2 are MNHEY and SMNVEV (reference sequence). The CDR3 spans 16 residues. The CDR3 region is CASSLPGDSNTGELFF. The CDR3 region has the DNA TGTGCCAGCAGTCTCCCCGGGGACAGCAACACCGGGGAGCTGTTTTTT.

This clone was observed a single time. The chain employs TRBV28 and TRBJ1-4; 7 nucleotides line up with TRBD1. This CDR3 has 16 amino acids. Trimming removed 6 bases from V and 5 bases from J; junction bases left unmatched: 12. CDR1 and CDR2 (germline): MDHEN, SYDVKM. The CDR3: CASSPTRDRKNEKLFF. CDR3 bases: TGTGCCAGCAGCCCGACCCGGGACAGAAAAAATGAAAAACTGTTTTTT.

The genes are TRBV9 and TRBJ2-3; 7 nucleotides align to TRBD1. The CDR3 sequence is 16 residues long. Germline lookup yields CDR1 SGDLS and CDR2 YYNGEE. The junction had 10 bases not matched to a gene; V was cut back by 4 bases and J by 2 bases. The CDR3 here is CASSRADRVNTDTQYF. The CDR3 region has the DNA TGTGCCAGCAGCCGAGCTGACAGGGTTAACACAGATACGCAGTATTTT.

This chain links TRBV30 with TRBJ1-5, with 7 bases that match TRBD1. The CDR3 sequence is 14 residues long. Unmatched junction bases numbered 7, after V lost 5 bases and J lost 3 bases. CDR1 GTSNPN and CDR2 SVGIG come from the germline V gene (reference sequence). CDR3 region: CAWAEGQNNQPQHF. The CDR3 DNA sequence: TGTGCCTGGGCGGAGGGACAGAACAATCAGCCCCAGCATTTT.

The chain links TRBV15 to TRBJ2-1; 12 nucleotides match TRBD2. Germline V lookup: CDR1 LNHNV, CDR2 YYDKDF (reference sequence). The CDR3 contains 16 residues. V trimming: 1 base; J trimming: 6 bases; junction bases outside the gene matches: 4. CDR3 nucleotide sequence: TGTGCCACCAGCAGAGCCCTAGCGGGAGGGATCAATGAGCAGTTCTTC. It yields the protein CATSRALAGGINEQFF. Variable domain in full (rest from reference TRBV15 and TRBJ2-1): DAMVIQNPRYQVTQFGKPVTLSCSQTLNHNVMYWYQQKSSQAPKLLFHYYDKDFNNEADTPDNFQSRRPNTSFCFLDIRSPGLGDTAMYLCATSRALAGGINEQFFGPGTRLTVL.

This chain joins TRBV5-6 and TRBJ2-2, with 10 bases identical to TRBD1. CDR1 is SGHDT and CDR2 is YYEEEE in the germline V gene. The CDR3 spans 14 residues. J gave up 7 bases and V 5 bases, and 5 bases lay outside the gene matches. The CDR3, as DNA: TGTGCCAGCAGAAAGACAGGGGGCATCGGGGAGCTGTTTTTT. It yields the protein CASRKTGGIGELFF.

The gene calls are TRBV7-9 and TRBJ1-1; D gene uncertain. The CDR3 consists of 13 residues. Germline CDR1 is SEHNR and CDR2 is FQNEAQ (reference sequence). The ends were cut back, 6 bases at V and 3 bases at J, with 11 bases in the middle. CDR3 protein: CASSSTADTEAFF. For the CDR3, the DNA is TGTGCCAGCAGTTCTACAGCTGACACTGAAGCTTTCTTT.

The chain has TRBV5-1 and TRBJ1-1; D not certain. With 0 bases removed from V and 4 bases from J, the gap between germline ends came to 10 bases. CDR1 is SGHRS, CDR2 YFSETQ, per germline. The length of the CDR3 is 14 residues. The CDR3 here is CASSLVSGSTEAFF. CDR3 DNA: TGCGCCAGCAGCTTGGTGTCAGGATCCACTGAAGCTTTCTTT.

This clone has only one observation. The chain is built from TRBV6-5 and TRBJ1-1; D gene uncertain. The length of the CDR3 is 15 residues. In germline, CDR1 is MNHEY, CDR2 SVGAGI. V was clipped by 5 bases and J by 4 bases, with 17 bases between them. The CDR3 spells CASSGPGGWGTEAFF. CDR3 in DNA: TGTGCCAGCAGTGGACCGGGAGGGTGGGGCACTGAAGCTTTCTTT.

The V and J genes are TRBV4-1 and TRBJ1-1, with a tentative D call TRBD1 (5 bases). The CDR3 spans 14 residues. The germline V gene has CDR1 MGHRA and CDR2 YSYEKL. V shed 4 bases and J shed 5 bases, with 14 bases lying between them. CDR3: CASSPPGGVTEAFF. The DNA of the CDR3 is TGCGCCAGCAGCCCACCGGGGGGGGTAACTGAAGCTTTCTTT.

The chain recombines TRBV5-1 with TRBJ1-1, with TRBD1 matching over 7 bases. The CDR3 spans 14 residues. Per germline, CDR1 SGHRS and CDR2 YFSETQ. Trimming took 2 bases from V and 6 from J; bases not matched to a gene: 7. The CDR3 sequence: CASSFTGVKAEAFF. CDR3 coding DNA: TGCGCCAGCAGCTTTACAGGGGTTAAGGCTGAAGCTTTCTTT.

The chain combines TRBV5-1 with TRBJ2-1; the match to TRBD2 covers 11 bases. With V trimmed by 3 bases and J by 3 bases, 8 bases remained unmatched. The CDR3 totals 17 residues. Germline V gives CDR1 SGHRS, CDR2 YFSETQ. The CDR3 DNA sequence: TGCGCCAGCAGCTCGACGCTTGGGACTAGCGGCTACAATGAGCAGTTCTTC. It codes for CASSSTLGTSGYNEQFF.

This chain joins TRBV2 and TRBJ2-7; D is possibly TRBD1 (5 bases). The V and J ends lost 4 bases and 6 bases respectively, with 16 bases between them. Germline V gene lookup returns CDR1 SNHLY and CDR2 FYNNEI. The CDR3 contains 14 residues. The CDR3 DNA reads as TGTGCCAGCAGTGCTGGCCTCCTGGGGCTCGAGCAGTACTTC. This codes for CASSAGLLGLEQYF.

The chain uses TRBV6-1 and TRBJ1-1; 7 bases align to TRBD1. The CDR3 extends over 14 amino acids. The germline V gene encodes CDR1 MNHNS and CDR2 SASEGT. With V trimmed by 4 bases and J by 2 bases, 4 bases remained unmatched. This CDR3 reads CASSVQGVNTEAFF. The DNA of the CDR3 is TGTGCCAGCAGTGTTCAGGGGGTCAACACTGAAGCTTTCTTT.